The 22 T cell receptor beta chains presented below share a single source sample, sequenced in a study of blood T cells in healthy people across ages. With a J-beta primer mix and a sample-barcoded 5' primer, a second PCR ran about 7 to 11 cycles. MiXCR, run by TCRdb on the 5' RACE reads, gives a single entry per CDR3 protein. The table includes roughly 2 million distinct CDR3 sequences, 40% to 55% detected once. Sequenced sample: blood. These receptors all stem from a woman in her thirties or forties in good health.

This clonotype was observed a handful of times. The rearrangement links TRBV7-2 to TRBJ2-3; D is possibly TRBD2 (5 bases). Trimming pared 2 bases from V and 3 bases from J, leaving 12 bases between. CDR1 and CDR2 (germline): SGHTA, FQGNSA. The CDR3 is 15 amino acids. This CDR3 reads CASSLRGSGTDTQYF. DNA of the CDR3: TGTGCCAGCAGCTTAAGAGGATCGGGGACAGATACGCAGTATTTT.

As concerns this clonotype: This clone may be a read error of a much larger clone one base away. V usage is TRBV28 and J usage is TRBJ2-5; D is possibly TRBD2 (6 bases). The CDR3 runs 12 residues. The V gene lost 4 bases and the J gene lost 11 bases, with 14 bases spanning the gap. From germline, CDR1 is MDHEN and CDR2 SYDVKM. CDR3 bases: TGTGCCAGCAGTTCCACCGTCCGGGAGCAGTACTTC. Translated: CASSSTVREQYF.

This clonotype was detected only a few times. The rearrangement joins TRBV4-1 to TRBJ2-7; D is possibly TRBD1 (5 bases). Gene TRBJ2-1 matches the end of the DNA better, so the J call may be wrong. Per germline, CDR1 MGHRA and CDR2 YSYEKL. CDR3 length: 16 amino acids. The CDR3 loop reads CASSQDLSRVDNEQFF. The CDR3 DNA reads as TGCGCCAGCAGCCAAGACTTATCCAGGGTGGACAATGAGCAGTTCTTC.

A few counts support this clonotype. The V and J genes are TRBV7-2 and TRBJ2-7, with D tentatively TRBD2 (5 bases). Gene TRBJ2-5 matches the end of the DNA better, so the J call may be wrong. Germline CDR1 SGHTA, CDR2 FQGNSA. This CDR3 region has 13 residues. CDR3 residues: CASSLDRGATQYF. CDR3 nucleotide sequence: TGTGCCAGCAGCTTGGATCGGGGAGCGACCCAGTACTTC.

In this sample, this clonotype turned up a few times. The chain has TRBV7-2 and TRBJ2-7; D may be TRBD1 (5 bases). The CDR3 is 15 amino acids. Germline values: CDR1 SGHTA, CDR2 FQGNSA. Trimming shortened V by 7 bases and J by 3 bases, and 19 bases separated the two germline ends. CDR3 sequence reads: CASNIRGSFNYEQYF. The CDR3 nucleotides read TGTGCCAGCAATATAAGGGGCAGCTTCAACTACGAGCAGTACTTC.

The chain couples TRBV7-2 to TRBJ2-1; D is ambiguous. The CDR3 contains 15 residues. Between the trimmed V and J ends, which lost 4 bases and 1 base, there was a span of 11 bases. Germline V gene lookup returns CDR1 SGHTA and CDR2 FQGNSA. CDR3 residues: CASSSSRASYNEQFF. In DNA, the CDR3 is TGTGCCAGCAGCTCGAGTCGGGCTTCCTACAATGAGCAGTTCTTC. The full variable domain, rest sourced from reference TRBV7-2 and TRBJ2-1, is GAGVSQSPSNKVTEKGKDVELRCDPISGHTALYWYRQSLGQGLEFLIYFQGNSAPDKSGLPSDRFSAERTGGSVSTLTIQRTQQEDSAVYLCASSSSRASYNEQFFGPGTRLTVL.

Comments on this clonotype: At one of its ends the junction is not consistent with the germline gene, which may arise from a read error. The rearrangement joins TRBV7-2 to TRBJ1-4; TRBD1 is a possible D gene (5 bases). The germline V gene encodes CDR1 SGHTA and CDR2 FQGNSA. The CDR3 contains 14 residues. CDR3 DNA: TGTGCCAGCAGCAATACAGGCTGGGGGGAAAAGCTGTTTTTT. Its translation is CASSNTGWGEKLFF.

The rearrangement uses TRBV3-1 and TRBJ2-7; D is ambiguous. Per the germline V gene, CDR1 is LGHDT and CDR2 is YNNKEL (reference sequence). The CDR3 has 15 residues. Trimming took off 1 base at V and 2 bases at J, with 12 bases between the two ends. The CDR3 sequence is CASSQARWHTYEQYF. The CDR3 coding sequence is TGTGCCAGCAGCCAAGCGAGGTGGCACACCTACGAGCAGTACTTC.

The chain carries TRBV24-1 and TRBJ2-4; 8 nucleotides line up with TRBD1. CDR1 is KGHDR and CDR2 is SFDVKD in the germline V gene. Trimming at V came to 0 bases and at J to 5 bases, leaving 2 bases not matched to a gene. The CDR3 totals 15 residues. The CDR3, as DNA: TGTGCCACCAGTGATTTGAGGGACAGGCAAAACATTCAGTACTTC. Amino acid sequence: CATSDLRDRQNIQYF.

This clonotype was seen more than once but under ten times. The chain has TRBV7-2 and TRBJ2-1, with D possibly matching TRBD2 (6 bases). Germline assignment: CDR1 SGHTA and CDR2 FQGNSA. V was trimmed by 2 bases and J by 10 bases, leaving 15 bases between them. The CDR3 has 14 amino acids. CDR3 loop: CASSLPGLTREQFF. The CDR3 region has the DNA TGTGCCAGCAGCTTACCGGGACTGACGAGGGAGCAGTTCTTC.

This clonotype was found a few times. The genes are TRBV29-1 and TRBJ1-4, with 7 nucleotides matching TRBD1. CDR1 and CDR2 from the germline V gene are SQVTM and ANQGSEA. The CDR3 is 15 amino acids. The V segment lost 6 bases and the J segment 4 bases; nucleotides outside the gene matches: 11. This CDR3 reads CSVARSGTDNEKLFF. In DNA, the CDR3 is TGCAGCGTGGCCAGGAGTGGGACAGATAATGAAAAACTGTTTTTT. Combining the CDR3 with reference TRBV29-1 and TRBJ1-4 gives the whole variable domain SAVISQKPSRDICQRGTSLTIQCQVDSQVTMMFWYRQQPGQSLTLIATANQGSEATYESGFVIDKFPISRPNLTFSTLTVSNMSPEDSSIYLCSVARSGTDNEKLFFGSGTQLSVL.

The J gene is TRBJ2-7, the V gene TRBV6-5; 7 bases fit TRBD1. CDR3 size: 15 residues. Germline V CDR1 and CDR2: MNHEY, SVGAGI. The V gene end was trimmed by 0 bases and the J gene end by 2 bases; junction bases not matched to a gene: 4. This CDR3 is CASSYSRQGAYEQYF. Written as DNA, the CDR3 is TGTGCCAGCAGTTACTCGAGGCAGGGGGCCTACGAGCAGTACTTC.

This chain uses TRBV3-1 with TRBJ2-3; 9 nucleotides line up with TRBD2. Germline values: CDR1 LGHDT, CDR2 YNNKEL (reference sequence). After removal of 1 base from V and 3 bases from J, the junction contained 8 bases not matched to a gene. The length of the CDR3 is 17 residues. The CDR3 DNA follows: TGTGCCAGCAGCCAAGTATTAGCGGGGGTGAGGACAGATACGCAGTATTTT. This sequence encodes CASSQVLAGVRTDTQYF.

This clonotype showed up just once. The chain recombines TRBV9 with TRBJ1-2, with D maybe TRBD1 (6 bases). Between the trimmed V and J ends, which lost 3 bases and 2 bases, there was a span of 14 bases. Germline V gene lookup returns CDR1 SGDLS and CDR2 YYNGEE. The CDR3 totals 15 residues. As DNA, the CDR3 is TGTGCCAGCAGCGGGGATCGGACAGAAAACTATGGCTACACCTTC. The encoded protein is CASSGDRTENYGYTF.

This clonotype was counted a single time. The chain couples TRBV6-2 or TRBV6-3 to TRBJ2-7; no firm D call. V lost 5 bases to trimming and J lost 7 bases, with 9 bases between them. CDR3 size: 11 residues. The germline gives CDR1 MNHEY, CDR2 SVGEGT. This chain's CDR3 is CASSTVGEQYF. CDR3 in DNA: TGTGCCAGCAGTACGGTGGGGGAGCAGTACTTC.

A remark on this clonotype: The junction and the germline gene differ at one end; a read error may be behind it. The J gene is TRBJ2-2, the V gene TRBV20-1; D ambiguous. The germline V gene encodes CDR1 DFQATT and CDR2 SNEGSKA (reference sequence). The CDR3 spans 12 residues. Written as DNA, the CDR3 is TGCAGTGCCAGAGGGAACACCGGGGAGCTGTTTTTT. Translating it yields CSARGNTGELFF.

The CDR3 protein is CASRRERGSTDTQYF. CDR3 sequence (DNA): TGTGCCAGCAGGAGAGAGCGGGGGAGCACAGATACGCAGTATTTT. The chain uses TRBV2 and TRBJ2-3; 8 nucleotides align to TRBD2. The V segment lost 6 bases and the J segment 0 bases; nucleotides outside the gene matches: 5. The germline V gene encodes CDR1 SNHLY and CDR2 FYNNEI. The CDR3 sequence is 15 residues long.

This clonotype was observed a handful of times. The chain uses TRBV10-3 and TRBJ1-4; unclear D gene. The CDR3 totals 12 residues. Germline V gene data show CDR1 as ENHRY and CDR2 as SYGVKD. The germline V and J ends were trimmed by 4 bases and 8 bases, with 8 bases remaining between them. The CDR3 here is CAISGNNEKLFF. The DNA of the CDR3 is TGTGCCATCAGTGGGAACAACGAAAAACTGTTTTTT.

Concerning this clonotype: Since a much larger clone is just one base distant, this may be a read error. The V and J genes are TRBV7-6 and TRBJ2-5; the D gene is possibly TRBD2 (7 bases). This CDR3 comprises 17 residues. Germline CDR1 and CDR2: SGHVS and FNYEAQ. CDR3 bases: TGTGCCGGCAGCTTGAGGCTGATACAGGGAGGGGGAGAGACCCAGTACTTC. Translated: CAGSLRLIQGGGETQYF.

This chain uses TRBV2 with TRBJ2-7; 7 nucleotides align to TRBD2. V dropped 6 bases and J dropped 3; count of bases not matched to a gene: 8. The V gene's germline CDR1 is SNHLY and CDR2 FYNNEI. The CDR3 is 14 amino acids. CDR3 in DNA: TGTGCCAGCAGAGCGGGACGAGCCGACTACGAGCAGTACTTC. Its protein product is CASRAGRADYEQYF. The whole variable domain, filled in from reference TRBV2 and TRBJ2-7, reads EPEVTQTPSHQVTQMGQEVILRCVPISNHLYFYWYRQILGQKVEFLVSFYNNEISEKSEIFDDQFSVERPDGSNFTLKIRSTKLEDSAMYFCASRAGRADYEQYFGPGTRLTVT.

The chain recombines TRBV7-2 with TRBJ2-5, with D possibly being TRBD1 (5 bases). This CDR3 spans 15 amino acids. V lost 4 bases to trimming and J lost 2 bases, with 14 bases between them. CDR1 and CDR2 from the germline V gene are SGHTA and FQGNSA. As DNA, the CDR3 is TGTGCCAGCAGCTCCCAGGGTTTTCAGCAAGAGACCCAGTACTTC. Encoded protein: CASSSQGFQQETQYF.

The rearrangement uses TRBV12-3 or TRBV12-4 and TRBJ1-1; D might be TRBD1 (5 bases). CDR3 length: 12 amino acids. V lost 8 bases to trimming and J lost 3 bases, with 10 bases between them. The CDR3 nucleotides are TGTGCCAGCCGACAGCCATACACTGAAGCTTTCTTT. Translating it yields CASRQPYTEAFF.